This T cell receptor beta chain is from a study of blood T cell repertoires in COVID-19 (dated by TCRdb to 2019 to 2021). With respect to the entire study: Samples covering the acute and convalescent phases of COVID-19 were provided by collaborators in the United States, Italy and Spain. The prospective study material was composed of cDNA or gDNA derived from T cells, B-cell-depleted T cells, or PBMCs. Deeply sampled blood TCRbeta repertoires from subjects exposed to, actively infected with, or recovered from COVID-19 were included in the dataset. The repertoires were released in a freely available public database intended as a resource for research on the immune response to SARS-CoV-2. The samples were drawn from the first 160 participants of the ongoing ImmuneRACE study and from 1,254 subjects provided by 6 global collaborators. A de-identified subject ID, COVID-19 status, age in years and sex were almost always included in the sample metadata. Where available, HLA class I and class II types were taken from metadata supplied by the sample provider and were not determined by assay-based typing.

TCRbeta CDR3 regions were amplified from genomic DNA using the immunoSEQ Assay, a bias-controlled multiplex PCR. The authors' pipeline ran thus. The number of nucleated cells in each sample was estimated by amplification of reference gene primers within the assay. Sequence reads were collapsed and filtered to measure the absolute abundance of every unique TCRbeta CDR3 rearrangement. Productive Simpson clonality was computed per sample as the square root of Simpson's diversity index over productive rearrangements. Here the immuneACCESS table is served through TCRdb, limited to in-frame sequences with V and J called. Missing clones are a known gap in these copies; in checked studies unresolved V genes cover under half, and the rest lacks a known reason. The V and J calls and the clone size are those of that table, but D and trimming were determined from the DNA. The sample profile shows about 45,000 clones; about nine tenths of them were found once. Of the sample, about 8.8% is held by the ten largest clones.

Whole blood was collected in K2EDTA tubes by collaborating institutions according to the institutions' own protocols. For TCRbeta analysis, collaborator samples were shipped as frozen whole blood, as isolated PBMCs, or as DNA extracted from either sample type. Sequences DFQATT (CDR1) and SNEGSKA (CDR2) are obtained from the germline V gene (reference sequence). The germline ends are 6 bases apart after V is trimmed by 6 bases and J by 2 bases. There are 11 amino acids in the CDR3, from cysteine to phenylalanine inclusive. Just the 33-base CDR3 DNA is kept, in frame starting at base 1. Overall results and qualifications from the work: The amount of clinical and demographic metadata varied by source and participant and was provided uncurated.

As for this clone: The target of this receptor is not known. No much larger clonotype is one base removed from it; base qualities were not supplied.

This chain is built from TRBV20-1 and TRBJ2-3, with the D gene uncertain. This TCR was recovered from a woman older than 75 with active COVID-19. Sequenced: peripheral blood. The CDR3 protein is CSALVTDTQYF. The DNA sequence is as follows: TGCAGTGCCTTAGTCACAGATACGCAGTATTTT.